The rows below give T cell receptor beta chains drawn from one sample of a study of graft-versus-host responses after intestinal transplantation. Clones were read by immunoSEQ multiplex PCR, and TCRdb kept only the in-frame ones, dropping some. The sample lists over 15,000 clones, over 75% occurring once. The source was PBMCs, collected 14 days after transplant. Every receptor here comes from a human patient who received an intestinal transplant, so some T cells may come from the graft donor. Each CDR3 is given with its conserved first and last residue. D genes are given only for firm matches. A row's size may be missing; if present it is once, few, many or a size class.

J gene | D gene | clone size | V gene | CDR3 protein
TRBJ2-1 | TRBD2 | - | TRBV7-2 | CASSPRPSGDNEQFF
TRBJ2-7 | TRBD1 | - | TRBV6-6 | CASSYGGRGPYEQYF
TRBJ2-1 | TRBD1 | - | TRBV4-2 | CASSLPGQSSYNEQFF
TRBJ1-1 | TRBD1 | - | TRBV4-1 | CASSQDGQGFYDTEAFF
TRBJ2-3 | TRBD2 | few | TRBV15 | CATSRGLAGDYFSTDTQYF
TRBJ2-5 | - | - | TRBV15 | CATSRAGATAIRETQYF
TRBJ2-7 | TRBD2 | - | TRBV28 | CASSQRGLAGPQTYEQYF
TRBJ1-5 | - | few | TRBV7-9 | CASSPGPSELPQHF
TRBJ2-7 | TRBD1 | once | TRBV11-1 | CASSLGQGVNEQYF
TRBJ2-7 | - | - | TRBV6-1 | CASSEDKNSISYEQYF
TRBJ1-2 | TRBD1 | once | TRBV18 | CASSSSQGALGYTF
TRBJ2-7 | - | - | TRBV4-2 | CASSQVSSYEQYF
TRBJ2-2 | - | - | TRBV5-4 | CASSPRQASNTGELFF
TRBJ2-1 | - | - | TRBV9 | CASSVAGNNYNEQFF
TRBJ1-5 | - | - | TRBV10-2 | CASSGVDSNQPQHF
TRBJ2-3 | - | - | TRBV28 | CASSLYSGSSTDTQYF
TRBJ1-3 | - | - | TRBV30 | CAWWSNSGNTIYF
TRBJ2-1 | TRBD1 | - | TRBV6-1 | CASSETGVTYNEQFF
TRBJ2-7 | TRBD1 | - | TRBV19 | CASRGQGAHEQYF
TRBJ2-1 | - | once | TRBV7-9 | CASTWDYNEQFF
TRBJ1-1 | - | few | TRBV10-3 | CAISESHTEAFF
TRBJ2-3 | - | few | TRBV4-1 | CASSQDVAPTDTQYF
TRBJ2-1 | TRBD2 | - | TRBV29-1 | CSVEGLANTNEQFF
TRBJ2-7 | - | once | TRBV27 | CASSFSPDYEQYF
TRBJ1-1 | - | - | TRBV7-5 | CVRSFDRGKAFNTEAFF
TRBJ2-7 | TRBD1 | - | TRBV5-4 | CASSLVGTGGDEQYF
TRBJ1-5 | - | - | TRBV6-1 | CASSEYSGSYQPQHF
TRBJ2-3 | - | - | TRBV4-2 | CASSQEFVVADTQYF
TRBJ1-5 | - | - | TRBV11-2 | CASSLRVGGLNQPQHF
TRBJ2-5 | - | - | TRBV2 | CASSESTSNLATQYF
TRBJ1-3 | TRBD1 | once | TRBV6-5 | CASSYGTGDGNTIYF
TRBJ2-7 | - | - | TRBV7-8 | CASSSFDEQYF
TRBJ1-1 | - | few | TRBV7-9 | CASSLLNGMNTEAFF
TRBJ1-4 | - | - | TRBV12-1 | CASSRDLGHEKLFF
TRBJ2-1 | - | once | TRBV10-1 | CASSEVTLVGAYNEQFF
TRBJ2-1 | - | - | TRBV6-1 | CASSVPGPPSYNEQFF
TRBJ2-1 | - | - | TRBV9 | CASSVGLGQDEQFF
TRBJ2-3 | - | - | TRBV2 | CATSSRLPSTDTQYF
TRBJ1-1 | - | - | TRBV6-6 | CASSYSGMNTEAFF
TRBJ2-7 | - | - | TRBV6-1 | CASSYGDEQYF
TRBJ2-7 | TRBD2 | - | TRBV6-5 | CASRLGTSGYYEQYF
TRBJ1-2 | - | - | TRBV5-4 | CASSLNGQKGYTF
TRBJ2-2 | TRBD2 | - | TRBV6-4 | CASSDGTSTGELFF
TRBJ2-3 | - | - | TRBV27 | CASSLSGLNPDTQYF
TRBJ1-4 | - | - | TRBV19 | CASSIGTSTNEKLFF
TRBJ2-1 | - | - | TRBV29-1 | CSVDKQGGEQFF
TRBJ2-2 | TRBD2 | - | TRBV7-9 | CASSFGTSGRQPNTGELFF
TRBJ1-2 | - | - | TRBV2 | CASSETGQGVYGYTF